These T cell receptor beta chains were read from a single sample in a study of siplizumab effects on memory and regulatory T cells. Data came from immunoSEQ multiplex PCR; TCRdb stores just in-frame clones and leaves some out. The sample shows 98,000 or so clones, about 93% of them seen only once. The sample consisted of Tregs sorted from blood. These receptors were collected from a human donor in good health. Both conserved end residues are part of each CDR3. The D gene is left open where the match is weak. For some rows the clone size is stated as once, few or many, or as a class when expanded; others skip it.

J gene	D gene	clone size	V gene	CDR3 DNA	CDR3 protein
TRBJ1-3	NA	NA	TRBV7-9	TGTGCCAGCAGCTCCACAAACTCTGGAAACACCATATATTTT	CASSSTNSGNTIYF
TRBJ2-7	NA	NA	TRBV5-1	TGCGCCAGCAGCTTGGGAGTCGTCGCGACTTTAGTTGTAGGGCAGTACTTC	CASSLGVVATLVVGQYF
TRBJ2-3	TRBD2	NA	TRBV5-4	TGTGCCAGCAGCCAAGGCGGGACTAGCGGTTCTGATACGCAGTATTTT	CASSQGGTSGSDTQYF
TRBJ2-2	NA	NA	TRBV5-1	TGCGCCAGCAGCTGGCAGAGGACCGGGGAGCTGTTTTTT	CASSWQRTGELFF
TRBJ2-7	NA	NA	TRBV9	TGTGCCAGCAGCTTGGGACCGCGGTACGAGCAGTACTTC	CASSLGPRYEQYF
TRBJ2-5	NA	NA	TRBV11-2	TGTGCCAGCAGCTTAGCAGGGTTACGGAGAGAGACCCAGTACTTC	CASSLAGLRRETQYF
TRBJ1-5	NA	NA	TRBV7-9	TGTGCCAGCAGCTTTCTTACCCAGCCCCAGCATTTT	CASSFLTQPQHF
TRBJ2-7	NA	once	TRBV4-1	TGCGCCAGCAGCCGGGACGACGAATACGAGCAGTACTTC	CASSRDDEYEQYF
TRBJ1-2	TRBD1	few	TRBV25-1	TGTGCCAGCAGGACAGGGGCTAACTATGGCTACACCTTC	CASRTGANYGYTF
TRBJ1-2	TRBD1	NA	TRBV19	TGTGCCAGTAGTACTGGACAGGGGAGCTATGGCTACACCTTC	CASSTGQGSYGYTF
TRBJ2-1	NA	NA	TRBV6-4	TGTGCCAGCAGTGAAGGGGACGCCTACAATGAGCAGTTCTTC	CASSEGDAYNEQFF
TRBJ2-7	NA	NA	TRBV9	TGTGCCAGCAGCGTAGGTTATCGGGGAAACGAGCAGTACTTC	CASSVGYRGNEQYF
TRBJ2-5	TRBD2	NA	TRBV9	TGTGCCAGCAGCGTAGTGGCGGGAGCCACAGAGACCCAGTACTTC	CASSVVAGATETQYF
TRBJ1-5	TRBD1	NA	TRBV5-3	TGTGCCAGAAGCCTGGGGACAGGGGTTGATCAGCCCCAGCATTTT	CARSLGTGVDQPQHF
TRBJ1-1	NA	once	TRBV29-1	TGCAGCGGGGCCCCCCTGGGCGGTGGGACTGAAGCTTTCTTT	CSGAPLGGGTEAFF
TRBJ1-1	TRBD1	NA	TRBV10-3	TGTGCCATCAGTGAGCCCGGGACAGGCCGGTGGGAGGCTTTCTTT	CAISEPGTGRWEAFF
TRBJ2-1	NA	NA	TRBV5-1	TGCGCCAGCAGGGTCGGAAATGAGCAGTTCTTC	CASRVGNEQFF
TRBJ2-7	TRBD2	NA	TRBV7-3	TGTGCCAGCAGCTTAAGGCGGGAGGCCTCCTACGAGCAGTACTTC	CASSLRREASYEQYF
TRBJ2-1	NA	NA	TRBV29-1	TGCAGCGTTGAGACGGCAGCTTGGGGTAATGAGCAGTTCTTC	CSVETAAWGNEQFF
TRBJ2-2	TRBD2	NA	TRBV9	TGTGCCAGCAGCAAAGGGGGGCTAGCGGGAGCCGGGGAGCTGTTTTTT	CASSKGGLAGAGELFF
TRBJ1-2	NA	NA	TRBV20-1	TGCAGTGCTCGACATGAGCGCTACACCTTC	CSARHERYTF
TRBJ1-1	NA	NA	TRBV7-2	TGTGCCAGCAGCTTATCTTATTTGTGGCCTGAAGCTTTCTTT	CASSLSYLWPEAFF
TRBJ1-5	TRBD1	NA	TRBV2	TGTGCCAGCAGTAAAGACAGGGGGCGAGGTCAGCCCCAGCATTTT	CASSKDRGRGQPQHF
TRBJ1-1	NA	NA	TRBV6-6	TGTGCCAGCAGTTACTCGGGGACGGCTTTCTTT	CASSYSGTAFF
TRBJ1-6	NA	NA	TRBV6-5	TGTGCCAGCAGTTACTCGAGAGGGTATTCACCCCTCCACTTT	CASSYSRGYSPLHF
TRBJ1-5	NA	NA	TRBV7-2	TGTGCCAGCAGCTTAGTGGGCAGGGGTCAGCCCCAGCATTTT	CASSLVGRGQPQHF
TRBJ2-6	NA	NA	TRBV5-5	TGTGCCAGCAGCCGCCGACAGGCCACCTCTGGGGCCAACGTCCTGACTTTC	CASSRRQATSGANVLTF